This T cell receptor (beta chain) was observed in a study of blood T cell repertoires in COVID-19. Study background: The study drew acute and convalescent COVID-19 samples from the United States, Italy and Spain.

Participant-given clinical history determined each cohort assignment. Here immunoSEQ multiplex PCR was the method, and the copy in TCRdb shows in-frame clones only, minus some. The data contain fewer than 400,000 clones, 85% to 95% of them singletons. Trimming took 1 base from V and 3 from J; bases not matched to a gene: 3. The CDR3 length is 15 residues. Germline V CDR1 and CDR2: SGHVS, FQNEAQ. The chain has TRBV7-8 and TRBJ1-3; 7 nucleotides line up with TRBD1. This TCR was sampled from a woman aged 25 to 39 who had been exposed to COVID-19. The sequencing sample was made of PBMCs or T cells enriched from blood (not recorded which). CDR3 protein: CASSLGTGIGNTIYF. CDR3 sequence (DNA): TGTGCCAGCAGCTTAGGGACAGGAATTGGAAACACCATATATTTT.